This T cell receptor (beta chain) came from a study of blood T cell repertoires in COVID-19. TCRdb keeps only in-frame clones here, not all; method: immunoSEQ multiplex PCR. The table has 180,000 or so clones, roughly nine tenths seen once. The CDR3 consists of 14 residues. CDR1 is MNHEY and CDR2 is SVGAGI in the germline V gene. J was trimmed by 6 bases and V by 7 bases; bases with no gene match: 11. This chain joins TRBV6-5 and TRBJ1-2, with 7 bases fitting TRBD1. Sequencing was performed on peripheral blood. The receptor comes from a man in his forties with acute or convalescent COVID-19. In nucleotides, the CDR3 is TGTGCCAGCAATTCAGAGGACAGGAACCATGGCTACACCTTC. Amino acids: CASNSEDRNHGYTF.